This T cell receptor beta chain was obtained from a study of blood T cell repertoires in COVID-19. The germline CDR1 and CDR2 sequences are SGHTA and FQGNSA. This CDR3 contains 13 residues. Trimming cost V 1 base and J 8 bases; bases outside gene matches: 1. This table comes from immunoSEQ multiplex PCR, and its TCRdb copy is limited to in-frame clones, with some not included. The sample holds 90,000 or so clones; approximately 84% are singletons and the top ten take 25%. Material: peripheral blood. The sequence was obtained from a man at least 80 years old with active or convalescent COVID-19. The chain recombines TRBV7-2 with TRBJ1-2, with 10 bases identical to TRBD1. CDR3 DNA: TGTGCCAGCAGCTTAGGGGACAGGGGAGGCTACACCTTC. This encodes CASSLGDRGGYTF.